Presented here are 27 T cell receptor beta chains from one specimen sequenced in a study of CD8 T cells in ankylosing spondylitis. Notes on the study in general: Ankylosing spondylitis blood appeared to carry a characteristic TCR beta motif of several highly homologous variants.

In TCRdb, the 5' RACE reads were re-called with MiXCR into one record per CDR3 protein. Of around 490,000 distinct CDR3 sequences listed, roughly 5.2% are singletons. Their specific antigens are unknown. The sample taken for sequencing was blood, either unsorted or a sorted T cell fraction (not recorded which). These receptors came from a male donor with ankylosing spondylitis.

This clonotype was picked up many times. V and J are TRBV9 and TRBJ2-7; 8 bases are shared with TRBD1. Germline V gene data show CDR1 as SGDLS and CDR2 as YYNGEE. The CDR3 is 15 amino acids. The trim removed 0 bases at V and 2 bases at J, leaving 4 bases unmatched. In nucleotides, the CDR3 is TGTGCCAGCAGCGTAGAAACAGGGGGTACCTACGAGCAGTACTTC. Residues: CASSVETGGTYEQYF.

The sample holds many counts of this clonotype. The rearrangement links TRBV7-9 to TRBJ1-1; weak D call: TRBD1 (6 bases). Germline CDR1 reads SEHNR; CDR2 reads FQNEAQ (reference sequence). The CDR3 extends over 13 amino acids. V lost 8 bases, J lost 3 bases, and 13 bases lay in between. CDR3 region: CASGQPEDTEAFF. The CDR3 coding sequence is TGTGCCAGCGGACAGCCTGAGGACACTGAAGCTTTCTTT.

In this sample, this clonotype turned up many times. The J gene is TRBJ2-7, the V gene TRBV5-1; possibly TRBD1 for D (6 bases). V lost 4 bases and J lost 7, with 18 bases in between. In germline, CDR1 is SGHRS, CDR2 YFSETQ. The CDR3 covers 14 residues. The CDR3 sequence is CASSPGTSEREQYF. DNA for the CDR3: TGCGCCAGCAGCCCCGGGACATCGGAGAGGGAGCAGTACTTC.

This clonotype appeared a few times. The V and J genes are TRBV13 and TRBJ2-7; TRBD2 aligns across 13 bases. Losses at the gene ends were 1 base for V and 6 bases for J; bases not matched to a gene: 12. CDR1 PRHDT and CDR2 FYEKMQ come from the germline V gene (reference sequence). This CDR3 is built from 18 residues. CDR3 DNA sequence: TGTGCCAGCAGCTTAGTACTAGCGGGGGGGCCTGGCGAACGCGAGCAGTACTTC. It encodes CASSLVLAGGPGEREQYF.

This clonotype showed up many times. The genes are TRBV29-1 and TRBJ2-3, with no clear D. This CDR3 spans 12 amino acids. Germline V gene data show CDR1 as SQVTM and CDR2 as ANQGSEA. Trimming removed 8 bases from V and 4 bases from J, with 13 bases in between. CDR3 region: CSLNLPSDTQYF. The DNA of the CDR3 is TGCAGCCTAAACCTCCCATCAGATACGCAGTATTTT.

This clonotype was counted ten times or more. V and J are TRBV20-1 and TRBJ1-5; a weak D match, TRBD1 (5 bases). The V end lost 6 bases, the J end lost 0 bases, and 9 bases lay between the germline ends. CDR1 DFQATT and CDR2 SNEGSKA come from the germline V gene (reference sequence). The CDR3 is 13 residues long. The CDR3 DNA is TGCAGTGCCAGGGTCTATAGCAATCAGCCCCAGCATTTT. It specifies CSARVYSNQPQHF.

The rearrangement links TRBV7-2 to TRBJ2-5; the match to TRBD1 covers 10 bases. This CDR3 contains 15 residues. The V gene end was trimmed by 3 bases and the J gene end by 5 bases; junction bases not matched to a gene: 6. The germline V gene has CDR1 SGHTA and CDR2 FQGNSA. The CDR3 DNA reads TGTGCCAGCAGCTTGGGGACAGGGGTTGTGGAGACCCAGTACTTC. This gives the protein CASSLGTGVVETQYF.

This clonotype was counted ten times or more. In nucleotides, the CDR3 is TGTGCCAGCAGCTTAATGGCGGGGGTATTCACAGATACGCAGTATTTT. Translating it yields CASSLMAGVFTDTQYF. This chain connects TRBV7-2 to TRBJ2-3, with 7 bases identical to TRBD2. Looked up from germline, CDR1 is SGHTA and CDR2 is FQGNSA. After removal of 2 bases from V and 2 bases from J, the junction contained 7 bases not matched to a gene. CDR3 size: 16 residues.

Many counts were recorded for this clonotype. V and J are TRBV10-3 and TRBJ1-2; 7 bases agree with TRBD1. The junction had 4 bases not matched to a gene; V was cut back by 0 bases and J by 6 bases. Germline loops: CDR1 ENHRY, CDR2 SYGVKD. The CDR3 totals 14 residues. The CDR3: CAISESRGGHGYTF. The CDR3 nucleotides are TGTGCCATCAGTGAGTCGAGAGGGGGCCATGGCTACACCTTC.

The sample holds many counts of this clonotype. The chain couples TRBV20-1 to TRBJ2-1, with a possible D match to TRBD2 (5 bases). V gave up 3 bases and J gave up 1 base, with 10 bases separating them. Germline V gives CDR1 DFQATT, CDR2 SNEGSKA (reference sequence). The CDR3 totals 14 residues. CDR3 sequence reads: CSARSSPSYNEQFF. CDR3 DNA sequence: TGCAGTGCTAGGTCTAGCCCTTCCTACAATGAGCAGTTCTTC.

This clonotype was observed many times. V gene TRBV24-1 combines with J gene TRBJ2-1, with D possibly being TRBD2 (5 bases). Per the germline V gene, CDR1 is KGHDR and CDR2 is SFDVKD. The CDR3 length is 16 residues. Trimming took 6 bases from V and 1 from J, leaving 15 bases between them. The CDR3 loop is CATSLSAAHSYNEQFF. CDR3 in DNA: TGTGCCACCAGTCTTTCAGCGGCCCATTCCTACAATGAGCAGTTCTTC.

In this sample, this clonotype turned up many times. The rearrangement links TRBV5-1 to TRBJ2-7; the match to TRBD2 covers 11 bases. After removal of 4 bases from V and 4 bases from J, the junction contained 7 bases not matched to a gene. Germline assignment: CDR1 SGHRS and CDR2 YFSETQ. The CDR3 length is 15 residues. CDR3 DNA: TGCGCCAGCAGCCAAACCGGGACTAGCGGATACGAGCAGTACTTC. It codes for CASSQTGTSGYEQYF.

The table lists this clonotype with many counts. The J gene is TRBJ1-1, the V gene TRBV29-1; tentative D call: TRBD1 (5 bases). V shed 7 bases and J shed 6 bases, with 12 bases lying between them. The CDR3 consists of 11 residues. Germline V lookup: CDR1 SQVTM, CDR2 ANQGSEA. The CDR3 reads CSARRGPEAFF. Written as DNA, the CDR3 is TGCAGCGCCCGCCGGGGCCCTGAAGCTTTCTTT.

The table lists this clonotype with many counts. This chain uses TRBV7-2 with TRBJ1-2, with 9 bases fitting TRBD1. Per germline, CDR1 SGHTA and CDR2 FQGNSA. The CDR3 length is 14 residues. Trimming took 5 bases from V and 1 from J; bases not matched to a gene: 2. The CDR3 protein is CASSPDRGNYGYTF. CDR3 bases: TGTGCCAGCAGCCCGGACAGGGGTAACTATGGCTACACCTTC.

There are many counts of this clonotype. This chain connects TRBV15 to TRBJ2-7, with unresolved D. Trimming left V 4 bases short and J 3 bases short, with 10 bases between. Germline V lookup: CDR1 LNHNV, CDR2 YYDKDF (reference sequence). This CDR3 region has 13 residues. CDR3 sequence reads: CATSKGIVYEQYF. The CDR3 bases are TGTGCCACCAGCAAAGGGATAGTCTACGAGCAGTACTTC. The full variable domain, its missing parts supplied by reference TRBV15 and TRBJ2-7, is DAMVIQNPRYQVTQFGKPVTLSCSQTLNHNVMYWYQQKSSQAPKLLFHYYDKDFNNEADTPDNFQSRRPNTSFCFLDIRSPGLGDTAMYLCATSKGIVYEQYFGPGTRLTVT.

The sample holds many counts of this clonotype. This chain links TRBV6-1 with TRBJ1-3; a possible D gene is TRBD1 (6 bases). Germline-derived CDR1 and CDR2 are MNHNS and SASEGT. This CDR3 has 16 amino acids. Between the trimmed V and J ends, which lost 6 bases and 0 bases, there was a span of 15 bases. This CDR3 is CASRTGGGYSGNTIYF. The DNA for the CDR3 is TGTGCCAGCAGGACGGGGGGCGGATACTCTGGAAACACCATATATTTT.

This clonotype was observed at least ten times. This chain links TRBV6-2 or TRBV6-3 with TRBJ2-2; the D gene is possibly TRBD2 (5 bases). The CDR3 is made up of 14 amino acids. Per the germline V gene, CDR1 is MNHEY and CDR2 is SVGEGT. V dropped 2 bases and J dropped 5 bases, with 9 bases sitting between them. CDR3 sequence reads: CASSYMGETGELFF. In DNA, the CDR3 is TGTGCCAGCAGTTACATGGGAGAAACCGGGGAGCTGTTTTTT.

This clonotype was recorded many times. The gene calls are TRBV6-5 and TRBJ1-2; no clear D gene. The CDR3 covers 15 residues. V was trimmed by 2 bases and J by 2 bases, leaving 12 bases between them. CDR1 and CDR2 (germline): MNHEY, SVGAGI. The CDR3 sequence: CASSYVGGINYGYTF. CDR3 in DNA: TGTGCCAGCAGTTACGTCGGCGGCATCAACTATGGCTACACCTTC.

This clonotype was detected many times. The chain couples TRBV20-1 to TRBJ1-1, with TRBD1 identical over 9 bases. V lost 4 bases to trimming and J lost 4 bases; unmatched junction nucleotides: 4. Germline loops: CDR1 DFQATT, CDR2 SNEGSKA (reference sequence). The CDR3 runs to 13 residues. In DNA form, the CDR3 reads TGCAGTGCTAAAACAGGGGGCATCACTGAAGCTTTCTTT. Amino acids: CSAKTGGITEAFF.

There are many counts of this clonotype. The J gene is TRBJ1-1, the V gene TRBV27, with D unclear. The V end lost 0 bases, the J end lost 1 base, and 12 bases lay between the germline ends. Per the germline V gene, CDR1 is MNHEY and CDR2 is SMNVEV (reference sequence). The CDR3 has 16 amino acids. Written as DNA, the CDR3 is TGTGCCAGCAGTTTATCGAGCAGGCCTCCGAACACTGAAGCTTTCTTT. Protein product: CASSLSSRPPNTEAFF.

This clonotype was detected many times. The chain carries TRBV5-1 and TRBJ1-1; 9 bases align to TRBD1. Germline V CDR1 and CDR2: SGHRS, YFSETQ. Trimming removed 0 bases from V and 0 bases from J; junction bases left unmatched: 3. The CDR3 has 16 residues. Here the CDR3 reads CASSLAQGAMNTEAFF. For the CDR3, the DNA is TGCGCCAGCAGCTTGGCACAGGGGGCGATGAACACTGAAGCTTTCTTT. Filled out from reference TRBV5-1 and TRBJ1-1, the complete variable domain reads KAGVTQTPRYLIKTRGQQVTLSCSPISGHRSVSWYQQTPGQGLQFLFEYFSETQRNKGNFPGRFSGRQFSNSRSEMNVSTLELGDSALYLCASSLAQGAMNTEAFFGQGTRLTVV.

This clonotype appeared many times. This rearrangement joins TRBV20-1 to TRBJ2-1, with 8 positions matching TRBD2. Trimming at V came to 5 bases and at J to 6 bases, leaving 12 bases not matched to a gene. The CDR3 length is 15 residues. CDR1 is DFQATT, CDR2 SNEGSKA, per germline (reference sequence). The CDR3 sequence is CSADDFSGTGNEQFF. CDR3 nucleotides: TGCAGTGCTGACGATTTTAGCGGGACCGGCAATGAGCAGTTCTTC.

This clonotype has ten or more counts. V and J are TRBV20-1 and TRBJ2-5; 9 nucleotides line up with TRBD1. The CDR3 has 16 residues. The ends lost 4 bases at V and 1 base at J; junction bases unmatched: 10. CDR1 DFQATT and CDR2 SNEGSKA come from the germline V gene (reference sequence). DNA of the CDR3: TGCAGTGCTAAACGACCGGGACAGGGCCCCCAAGAGACCCAGTACTTC. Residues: CSAKRPGQGPQETQYF.

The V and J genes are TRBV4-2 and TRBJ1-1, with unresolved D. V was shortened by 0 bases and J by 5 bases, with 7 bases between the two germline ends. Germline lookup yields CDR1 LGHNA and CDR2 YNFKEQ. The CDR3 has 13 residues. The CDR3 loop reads CASSQDRRTEAFF. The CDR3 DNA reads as TGTGCCAGCAGCCAAGACAGAAGGACTGAAGCTTTCTTT.

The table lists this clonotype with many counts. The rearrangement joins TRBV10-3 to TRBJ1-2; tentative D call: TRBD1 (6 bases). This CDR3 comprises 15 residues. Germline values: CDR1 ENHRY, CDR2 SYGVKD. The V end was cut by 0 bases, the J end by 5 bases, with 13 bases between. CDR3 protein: CAISESQGRTYGYTF. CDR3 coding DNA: TGTGCCATCAGTGAGTCCCAGGGGAGGACGTATGGCTACACCTTC.

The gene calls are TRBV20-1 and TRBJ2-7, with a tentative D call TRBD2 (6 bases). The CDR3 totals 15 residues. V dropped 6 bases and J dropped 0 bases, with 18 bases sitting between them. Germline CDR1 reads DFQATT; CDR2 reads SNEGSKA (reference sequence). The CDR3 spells CSAGEARYSSYEQYF. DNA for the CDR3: TGCAGTGCCGGGGAGGCCCGATATTCCTCCTACGAGCAGTACTTC.

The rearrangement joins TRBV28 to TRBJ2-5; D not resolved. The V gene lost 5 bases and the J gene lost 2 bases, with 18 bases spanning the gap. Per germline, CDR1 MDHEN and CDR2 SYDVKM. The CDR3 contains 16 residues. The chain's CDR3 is CASSVPLSVPQETQYF. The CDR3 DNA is TGTGCCAGCAGTGTCCCCCTCAGCGTTCCTCAAGAGACCCAGTACTTC. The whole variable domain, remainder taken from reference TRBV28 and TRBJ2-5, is DVKVTQSSRYLVKRTGEKVFLECVQDMDHENMFWYRQDPGLGLRLIYFSYDVKMKEKGDIPEGYSVSREKKERFSLILESASTNQTSMYLCASSVPLSVPQETQYFGPGTRLLVL.